This TCR beta chain was retrieved from a study of cytomegalovirus exposure and HLA in healthy donors. Study-level findings and limits: A later analysis found first-cohort TCR clusters tended to co-occur in the 120 validation repertoires.

For this clone: The antigen is not known.

Separation from the 666-subject first cohort characterized the approximately 130-subject validation cohort, to which the donors belonged. CDR3 length equals 13 residues. Between the trimmed V and J ends, which lost 5 bases and 0 bases, there was a span of 8 bases. Germline V gene lookup returns CDR1 SQVTM and CDR2 ANQGSEA. Clones were read by immunoSEQ multiplex PCR, and TCRdb kept only the in-frame ones, dropping some. The sample includes 70,000 or so clones, approximately 93% of them seen just once. The sample consisted of PBMCs. The rearrangement joins TRBV29-1 to TRBJ2-1; D is perhaps TRBD1 (6 bases). This clonotype was obtained from a man younger than 30 in good health and CMV-seropositive. The CDR3 sequence is CSVSGDSYNEQFF. CDR3 DNA sequence: TGCAGCGTTTCAGGGGACTCCTACAATGAGCAGTTCTTC.